These 23 T cell receptor beta chains were sequenced from one sample in a study of cytomegalovirus exposure and HLA in healthy donors. This PCR relied on a set of 60 Vbeta primers and 13 Jbeta primers. Using immunoSEQ multiplex PCR, the repertoire was profiled, and TCRdb retains in-frame clones only, with some absent. This sample carries 100,000 to 150,000 clones, 80% of them seen once, and the ten largest clones take 4% to 4.5%. Sequencing used PBMCs. These receptors were collected from a woman aged 40-49 years in good health and CMV-seronegative.

This chain connects TRBV2 to TRBJ1-2; D might be TRBD1 (5 bases). V was trimmed by 8 bases and J by 4 bases, leaving 17 bases between them. Germline V gene sequence: CDR1 SNHLY, CDR2 FYNNEI. The CDR3 has 14 amino acids. This CDR3 reads CASRGGEEGYGYTF. CDR3 coding DNA: TGTGCCAGCCGTGGGGGGGAGGAGGGCTATGGCTACACCTTC.

The chain carries TRBV5-1 and TRBJ2-3, with TRBD1 matching over 7 bases. After removal of 3 bases from V and 2 bases from J, the junction contained 6 bases not matched to a gene. Germline V lookup: CDR1 SGHRS, CDR2 YFSETQ. The CDR3 has 15 amino acids. CDR3 DNA: TGCGCCAGCAGCTCCAGGACAGGCCCCACAGATACGCAGTATTTT. This sequence encodes CASSSRTGPTDTQYF.

V usage is TRBV6-5 and J usage is TRBJ1-3; D is undetermined. The V gene's germline CDR1 is MNHEY and CDR2 SVGAGI. The CDR3 runs 15 residues. The V gene lost 0 bases and the J gene lost 0 bases, with 6 bases spanning the gap. This CDR3 is CASSYSSSSGNTIYF. CDR3 DNA: TGTGCCAGCAGTTACTCATCGAGCTCTGGAAACACCATATATTTT.

This CDR3 reads CASSERDRQPQHF. For the CDR3, the DNA is TGTGCCAGCAGTGAACGGGACAGACAGCCCCAGCATTTT. V usage is TRBV6-1 and J usage is TRBJ1-5, with 7 nucleotides matching TRBD1. The germline gives CDR1 MNHNS, CDR2 SASEGT. V lost 2 bases to trimming and J lost 7 bases; unmatched junction nucleotides: 2. The CDR3 length is 13 residues.

This clone was seen more than once but under ten times. This chain uses TRBV6-5 with TRBJ1-1; 7 positions match TRBD1. V shed 6 bases, J shed 5 bases, and the junction held 9 bases outside the gene matches. Per germline, CDR1 MNHEY and CDR2 SVGAGI. The CDR3 runs 14 residues. CDR3 nucleotide sequence: TGTGCCAGCAGCACAACAGGGGTGGAAACTGAAGCTTTCTTT. Translating it yields CASSTTGVETEAFF.

This chain uses TRBV29-1 with TRBJ1-4; D not resolved. The CDR3 runs 15 residues. Germline lookup yields CDR1 SQVTM and CDR2 ANQGSEA. V dropped 0 bases and J dropped 8 bases, with 16 bases sitting between them. CDR3 sequence: CSVEDLTRGTEKLFF. The CDR3 region has the DNA TGCAGCGTTGAAGATCTGACTCGGGGAACCGAAAAACTGTTTTTT.

As for this clone: The junction departs from the called germline gene at one end, perhaps through a read error. CDR3 amino acids: CASSLGETHRDTQYF. CDR3 in DNA: TGTGCCAGCAGCTTGGGGGAGACACACAGAGATACGCAGTATTTT. The genes are TRBV5-1 and TRBJ2-3; D may be TRBD1 or TRBD2 (5 bases each). Germline V CDR1 and CDR2: SGHRS, YFSETQ. The CDR3 is made up of 15 amino acids. The variable domain in full, completed from reference TRBV5-1 and TRBJ2-3, reads KAGVTQTPRYLIKTRGQQVTLSCSPISGHRSVSWYQQTPGQGLQFLFEYFSETQRNKGNFPGRFSGRQFSNSRSEMNVSTLELGDSALYLCASSLGETHRDTQYFGPGTRLTVL.

The V gene is TRBV18, the J gene TRBJ2-1; 10 bases map to TRBD2. Germline lookup yields CDR1 KGHSH and CDR2 LQKENI. The CDR3 sequence is 15 residues long. V lost 5 bases to trimming and J lost 4 bases; unmatched junction nucleotides: 5. CDR3 sequence: CASSTGTSDYNEQFF. For the CDR3, the DNA is TGTGCCAGCTCAACCGGGACTAGCGATTACAATGAGCAGTTCTTC.

The rearrangement links TRBV7-9 to TRBJ2-7; 11 bases line up with TRBD2. Per germline, CDR1 SEHNR and CDR2 FQNEAQ (reference sequence). This CDR3 spans 16 amino acids. V shed 4 bases, J shed 6 bases, and the junction held 11 bases outside the gene matches. CDR3 DNA: TGTGCCAGCAGCTGGGGGCTAGCGGGAGGCTACGGCGAGCAGTACTTC. Protein sequence: CASSWGLAGGYGEQYF.

The chain carries TRBV18 and TRBJ1-5; D call uncertain. The germline CDR1 and CDR2 sequences are KGHSH and LQKENI. The CDR3 totals 13 residues. Trimming pared 3 bases from V and 5 bases from J, leaving 8 bases between. CDR3 protein: CASSPREDQPQHF. In DNA, the CDR3 is TGTGCCAGCTCACCCCGGGAGGATCAGCCCCAGCATTTT.

The chain recombines TRBV2 with TRBJ1-5; D is ambiguous. The CDR3 length is 17 residues. Germline assignment: CDR1 SNHLY and CDR2 FYNNEI. V lost 6 bases and J 0 bases, leaving 18 bases between the germline ends. The DNA of the CDR3 is TGTGCCAGCAGAAGTTATGGAGGGCCTTATAGCAATCAGCCCCAGCATTTT. Its translation is CASRSYGGPYSNQPQHF.

The chain combines TRBV5-4 with TRBJ2-1; 9 bases match TRBD2. V was pared by 0 bases and J by 7 bases, with 8 bases of the junction left unmatched. CDR3 length: 16 residues. Germline loops: CDR1 SGHNT, CDR2 YYREEE (reference sequence). The CDR3 nucleotides read TGTGCCAGCAGCTTGGCCGCGGGAGGGCCGGGTAATGAGCAGTTCTTC. Encoded protein: CASSLAAGGPGNEQFF. Drawing the rest from reference TRBV5-4 and TRBJ2-1, the complete variable domain is ETGVTQSPTHLIKTRGQQVTLRCSSQSGHNTVSWYQQALGQGPQFIFQYYREEENGRGNFPPRFSGLQFPNYSSELNVNALELDDSALYLCASSLAAGGPGNEQFFGPGTRLTVL.

The chain couples TRBV27 to TRBJ1-5; D perhaps matches TRBD1 (6 bases). With 5 bases removed from V and 2 bases from J, the gap between germline ends came to 16 bases. Germline-derived CDR1 and CDR2 are MNHEY and SMNVEV (reference sequence). The CDR3 is made up of 16 amino acids. The CDR3 nucleotides read TGTGCCAGCAGTCAAACACAGGGATGGGGCAATCAGCCCCAGCATTTT. This codes for CASSQTQGWGNQPQHF.

The chain employs TRBV15 and TRBJ2-7, with 7 bases identical to TRBD2. Germline CDR1 reads LNHNV; CDR2 reads YYDKDF (reference sequence). This CDR3 contains 15 residues. V was pared by 5 bases and J by 6 bases, with 13 bases of the junction left unmatched. The CDR3 region is CATSSTGGREGEQYF. DNA for the CDR3: TGTGCCACCAGCTCCACGGGGGGTAGGGAGGGCGAGCAGTACTTC.

This chain joins TRBV2 and TRBJ2-5; 13 nucleotides align to TRBD2. The trim removed 6 bases at V and 5 bases at J, leaving 3 bases unmatched. The germline gives CDR1 SNHLY, CDR2 FYNNEI. CDR3 size: 14 residues. The CDR3 bases are TGTGCCAGCAGAGGACTAGCGGGGGTGGAGACCCAGTACTTC. It encodes CASRGLAGVETQYF. The full variable domain, with the rest looked up from reference TRBV2 and TRBJ2-5, is EPEVTQTPSHQVTQMGQEVILRCVPISNHLYFYWYRQILGQKVEFLVSFYNNEISEKSEIFDDQFSVERPDGSNFTLKIRSTKLEDSAMYFCASRGLAGVETQYFGPGTRLLVL.

The chain links TRBV28 to TRBJ1-5; D uncertain. Trimming shortened V by 4 bases and J by 0 bases, and 13 bases separated the two germline ends. Germline V gene data show CDR1 as MDHEN and CDR2 as SYDVKM. This CDR3 has 16 amino acids. This CDR3 reads CASSSTQVFSNQPQHF. CDR3 coding DNA: TGTGCCAGCAGTTCGACGCAGGTTTTTAGCAATCAGCCCCAGCATTTT.

The chain joins TRBV5-1 to TRBJ2-3, with 11 bases identical to TRBD2. The CDR3 has 16 residues. With V trimmed by 1 base and J by 6 bases, 7 bases remained unmatched. CDR1 SGHRS and CDR2 YFSETQ come from the germline V gene. CDR3 coding DNA: TGCGCCAGCAGCTTGTCTAGCGGGGGGACCACGGATACGCAGTATTTT. This encodes CASSLSSGGTTDTQYF.

The chain couples TRBV5-5 to TRBJ2-2; tentative D call: TRBD1 (7 bases). With 1 base removed from V and 3 bases from J, the gap between germline ends came to 16 bases. Germline loops: CDR1 SGHKS, CDR2 YYEKEE (reference sequence). This CDR3 has 17 amino acids. CDR3 sequence: CASSLQSRGDHTGELFF. The CDR3 DNA reads as TGTGCCAGCAGCTTGCAGAGCAGGGGGGATCACACCGGGGAGCTGTTTTTT.

CDR3 sequence reads: CATSRDKGENTEAFF. The CDR3 DNA sequence: TGTGCCACCAGCAGAGATAAAGGGGAGAACACTGAAGCTTTCTTT. V is TRBV15 and J is TRBJ1-1; D may be TRBD1 (5 bases). The CDR3 has 15 residues. Trimming left V 0 bases short and J 1 base short, with 9 bases between. The germline V gene encodes CDR1 LNHNV and CDR2 YYDKDF (reference sequence).

The chain joins TRBV6-5 to TRBJ2-5; unclear D gene. This CDR3 region has 13 residues. CDR1 MNHEY and CDR2 SVGAGI come from the germline V gene. Trimming left V 2 bases short and J 4 bases short, with 8 bases between. The DNA of the CDR3 is TGTGCCAGCAGTTACGTTGGCGGAGAGACCCAGTACTTC. Translating gives CASSYVGGETQYF.

The chain combines TRBV6-5 with TRBJ1-2; no definite D call. The CDR3 totals 13 residues. The V gene lost 4 bases and the J gene lost 3 bases, with 9 bases spanning the gap. The germline gives CDR1 MNHEY, CDR2 SVGAGI. CDR3 DNA: TGTGCCAGCAGTTCGAAGAGGGACTATGGCTACACCTTC. Protein: CASSSKRDYGYTF.

This chain links TRBV5-4 with TRBJ1-2; 12 bases map to TRBD1. This CDR3 has 16 amino acids. Germline V CDR1 and CDR2: SGHNT, YYREEE (reference sequence). V dropped 4 bases and J dropped 1; count of bases not matched to a gene: 5. CDR3 sequence reads: CASSGTGGQINYGYTF. For the CDR3, the DNA is TGTGCCAGCAGCGGGACAGGGGGCCAGATTAACTATGGCTACACCTTC.

The chain combines TRBV10-2 with TRBJ2-3; 8 bases agree with TRBD2. The CDR3 length is 13 residues. Germline CDR1 reads WSHSY; CDR2 reads SAAADI. V shed 7 bases and J 4 bases; nucleotides not matched to a gene: 4. CDR3 sequence reads: CASNLAGADTQYF. In DNA form, the CDR3 reads TGCGCCAGCAACCTAGCGGGCGCAGATACGCAGTATTTT.